The rows below give T cell receptor beta chains drawn from one sample of a study of blood T cell repertoires in COVID-19. Data came from immunoSEQ multiplex PCR; TCRdb stores just in-frame clones and leaves some out. This table holds about 240,000 clones, about 85% found once. The sequencing input was peripheral blood. The receptors come from a young man who had recovered from COVID-19. The CDR3 runs from the conserved cysteine through the conserved F or W. The order of the fields is CDR3 DNA, CDR3 protein, V gene, J gene, D gene, clone size. D genes are given only for firm matches. Some rows mark clone size as missing; the rest say once, few, many or name a class of expanded clone.

TGCGCCAGCAGACGGGTGGCAGGGACTGATACTAACTATGGCTACACCTTC,CASRRVAGTDTNYGYTF,TRBV5-1,TRBJ1-2,-,-
TGTGCCAGCTCCTTCGGACTTATGGACACTGAAGCTTTCTTT,CASSFGLMDTEAFF,TRBV18,TRBJ1-1,-,-
TGCAGTGCTAGTAAGAGCGGGGGGGCAGAGACCCAGTACTTC,CSASKSGGAETQYF,TRBV20-1,TRBJ2-5,TRBD2,-
TGTGCCATCAGTGAGTCCGGAGGATTTAACTATGGCTACACCTTC,CAISESGGFNYGYTF,TRBV10-3,TRBJ1-2,-,-
TGTGCCAGCAGTGAAAGGTTGGAGTTAGATGAGCAGTTCTTC,CASSERLELDEQFF,TRBV2,TRBJ2-1,-,-
TGTGCCACGCGGGGTGGGACCGGGGAGCTGTTTTTT,CATRGGTGELFF,TRBV10-3,TRBJ2-2,-,-
TGTGCCAGCAGACCCACCGATCCACGCCCGGGACTAGCAATCAATGAGCAGTTCTTC,CASRPTDPRPGLAINEQFF,TRBV19,TRBJ2-1,TRBD2,-
TGTGCCAGCAGTCCCGGGACAGGCTATGGCTACACCTTC,CASSPGTGYGYTF,TRBV6-6,TRBJ1-2,TRBD1,-
TGTGCCAGCAGCCAAGATGGCGGGGGGACATCCTACGAGCAGTACTTC,CASSQDGGGTSYEQYF,TRBV4-2,TRBJ2-7,TRBD2,-
TGTGCCAGCAGCCCCTTAGGGACAGGGCGCCCAGATACGCAGTATTTT,CASSPLGTGRPDTQYF,TRBV5-5,TRBJ2-3,TRBD1,-
TGTGCCAGCATCAGGGCTACTAATGAAAAACTGTTTTTT,CASIRATNEKLFF,TRBV6-5,TRBJ1-4,-,once
TGTGCCAGCAGCCTACAGGGAATTGGGGAGACCCAGTACTTC,CASSLQGIGETQYF,TRBV7-9,TRBJ2-5,-,-
TGCGCCAGCCTTAAGCGGGGGGGCTGGAATGAGCAGTTCTTC,CASLKRGGWNEQFF,TRBV10-2,TRBJ2-1,TRBD2,-
TGTGCCAGCAGCCAGCGGGACAGGTACAATGAGCAGTTCTTC,CASSQRDRYNEQFF,TRBV3-1/TRBV3-2,TRBJ2-1,TRBD1,-
TGTGCCAGCAACAGGGACCTCTATGGCTACACCTTC,CASNRDLYGYTF,TRBV12-3/TRBV12-4,TRBJ1-2,-,-
TGTGCCAGCAGCTTAGCGAGGAATGAAGCTTTCTTT,CASSLARNEAFF,TRBV7-9,TRBJ1-1,-,-
TGTGCCATCAGTGCACAGGGGGAAACAGATACGCAGTATTTT,CAISAQGETDTQYF,TRBV10-3,TRBJ2-3,TRBD1,-
TGCGCCAGCAGCTCAGGGATAAACTACGAGCAGTACTTC,CASSSGINYEQYF,TRBV4-1,TRBJ2-7,-,-
TGCGCCAGCAGAGGGCTAGCGCCCACCACAGATACGCAGTATTTT,CASRGLAPTTDTQYF,TRBV10-2,TRBJ2-3,-,-
TGTGCCAGCTCACCCACTCGAAACACTGAAGCTTTCTTT,CASSPTRNTEAFF,TRBV18,TRBJ1-1,-,-
TGTGCCAGCTCACCACGAGCGGAAAGCAATCAGCCCCAGCATTTT,CASSPRAESNQPQHF,TRBV18,TRBJ1-5,-,once
TGTGCCAGCAAGCATAGCGGGGGGGGGAATGAGCAGTTCTTC,CASKHSGGGNEQFF,TRBV6-6,TRBJ2-1,TRBD2,-
TGTGCCAGCAGTGAATTGGACAGGGGGCATGGGGCTTTCTTT,CASSELDRGHGAFF,TRBV6-1,TRBJ1-1,TRBD1,-